The TCR beta chain described here comes from a study of shared clonotypes between healthy human individuals. Once extracted for a subset, genomic DNA was divided evenly among several immunoSEQ plates. Libraries were prepared by immunoSEQ multiplex PCR; TCRdb keeps only in-frame clonotypes and omits some of them. The table records 2 million to 3 million clones, around 94% of them present only once. The TCR comes from a man aged 18 to 30 in good health. Material: naive CD4+ T cells sorted from blood. Sample subset: CD45RA+ positively selected.

Here the CDR3 reads CASSTEQGLQGYTF. The CDR3 nucleotides read TGTGCCAGCAGCACAGAACAGGGGCTGCAAGGCTACACCTTC. The chain combines TRBV7-9 with TRBJ1-2; 7 nucleotides align to TRBD1. J was trimmed by 8 bases and V by 5 bases; bases with no gene match: 11. Germline-derived CDR1 and CDR2 are SEHNR and FQNEAQ (reference sequence). The length of the CDR3 is 14 residues. Supplemented by reference TRBV7-9 and TRBJ1-2, the full variable domain reads DTGVSQNPRHKITKRGQNVTFRCDPISEHNRLYWYRQTLGQGPEFLTYFQNEAQLEKSRLLSDRFSAERPKGSFSTLEIQRTEQGDSAMYLCASSTEQGLQGYTFGSGTRLTVV.